Reported below is one T cell receptor (beta chain). One end of the junction varies from germline; a read error may be responsible. The same CDR3 also results from other DNA sequences found in this sample. Per the germline V gene, CDR1 is SGHTA and CDR2 is FQGNSA. The CDR3 covers 13 residues. The source of the sample is a study of beta chain features in type 1 diabetes. Sequenced material consisted of expressed TCRB transcripts (all of the isolated RNA was reverse transcribed). The method was immunoSEQ multiplex PCR; TCRdb's version includes in-frame clones alone and lacks a portion of them. The repertoire holds a few hundred thousand clones, with 13% to 15% as singletons.

The receptor comes from a young man in good health. The genes are TRBV7-2 and TRBJ1-1; no firm D call. The sequenced material came from central memory CD4+ T cells from blood. DNA for the CDR3: TGCGCCAGCAGGATGACCACATCCACTGAAGCTTTCTTT. Its protein is CASRMTTSTEAFF. Drawing the rest from reference TRBV7-2 and TRBJ1-1, the complete variable domain is GAGVSQSPSNKVTEKGKDVELRCDPISGHTALYWYRQSLGQGLEFLIYFQGNSAPDKSGLPSDRFSAERTGGSVSTLTIQRTQQEDSAVYLCASRMTTSTEAFFGQGTRLTVV.